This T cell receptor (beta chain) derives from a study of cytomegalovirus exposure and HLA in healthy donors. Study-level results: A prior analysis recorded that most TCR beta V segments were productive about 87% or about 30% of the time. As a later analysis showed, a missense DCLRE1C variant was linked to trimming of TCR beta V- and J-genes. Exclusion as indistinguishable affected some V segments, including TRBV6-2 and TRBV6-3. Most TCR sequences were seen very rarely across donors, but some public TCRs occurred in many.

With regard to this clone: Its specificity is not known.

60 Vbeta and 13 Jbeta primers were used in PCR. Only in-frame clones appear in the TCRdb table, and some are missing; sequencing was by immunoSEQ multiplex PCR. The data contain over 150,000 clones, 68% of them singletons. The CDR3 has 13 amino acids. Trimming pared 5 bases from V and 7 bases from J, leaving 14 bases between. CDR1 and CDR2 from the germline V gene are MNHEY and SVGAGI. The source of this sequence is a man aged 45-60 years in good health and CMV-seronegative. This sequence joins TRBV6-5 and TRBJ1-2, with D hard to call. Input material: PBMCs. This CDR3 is CASSHGLGVGYTF. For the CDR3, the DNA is TGTGCCAGCAGTCACGGACTGGGCGTTGGCTACACCTTC.